Listed here are 10 T cell receptor beta chains from one sample, sequenced in a study of OX40 agonist ivuxolimab in advanced cancers. The method was immunoSEQ multiplex PCR; TCRdb's version includes in-frame clones alone and lacks a portion of them. Here the sample spans 55,000 to 70,000 clones, 80% to 85% being singletons. This specimen was CD4+ or CD8+ T cells sorted from blood, taken in a trial of the OX40 agonist ivuxolimab. The source of these receptors is an adult with an advanced solid tumor such as melanoma, head and neck, liver or kidney cancer.

This sequence joins TRBV18 and TRBJ1-1, with 7 nucleotides matching TRBD1. V was clipped by 3 bases and J by 3 bases; unmatched bases: 13. The length of the CDR3 is 17 residues. Per germline, CDR1 KGHSH and CDR2 LQKENI. Here the CDR3 reads CASSPWQGGARDTEAFF. The DNA for the CDR3 is TGTGCCAGCTCACCCTGGCAGGGGGGGGCCCGGGACACTGAAGCTTTCTTT. The whole variable domain, filled in from reference TRBV18 and TRBJ1-1, reads NAGVMQNPRHLVRRRGQEARLRCSPMKGHSHVYWYRQLPEEGLKFMVYLQKENIIDESGMPKERFSAEFPKEGPSILRIQQVVRGDSAAYFCASSPWQGGARDTEAFFGQGTRLTVV.

A note on this clone: Its ends do not fully match the called genes, so a read error is possible. V gene TRBV14 combines with J gene TRBJ2-1; D remains unclear. CDR3 length: 11 amino acids. Germline V gene lookup returns CDR1 SGHDN and CDR2 FVKESK. The CDR3 sequence: CASSSTNEQFF. Here the CDR3 DNA reads TGCGCCAGCAGCTCTACAAATGAGCAGTTCTTC.

The chain recombines TRBV2 with TRBJ2-6, with D possibly matching TRBD1 (5 bases). Trimming removed 7 bases at V and 1 base at J, with 14 bases between. Germline assignment: CDR1 SNHLY and CDR2 FYNNEI. The CDR3 contains 16 residues. The CDR3 protein is CASNNQGRSGANVLTF. Written as DNA, the CDR3 is TGTGCCAGCAACAATCAGGGCCGGTCTGGGGCCAACGTCCTGACTTTC.

The chain combines TRBV27 with TRBJ2-7; D remains unclear. Germline CDR1 reads MNHEY; CDR2 reads SMNVEV (reference sequence). V lost 5 bases to trimming and J lost 3 bases, with 17 bases between them. The CDR3 contains 15 residues. Written as DNA, the CDR3 is TGTGCCAGCAGTCCCCTGGGTAGAGGTGTCTACGAGCAGTACTTC. Translation: CASSPLGRGVYEQYF.

The rearrangement joins TRBV6-1 to TRBJ2-3, with D perhaps being TRBD1 or TRBD2 (6 bases each). V lost 8 bases and J 2 bases, leaving 11 bases between the germline ends. The germline CDR1 and CDR2 sequences are MNHNS and SASEGT. The CDR3 runs to 13 residues. The CDR3 spells CASRGPSTDTQYF. CDR3 DNA: TGTGCCAGCCGGGGGCCGTCCACAGATACGCAGTATTTT.

This chain's CDR3 is CASSVRRRGNEQFF. The CDR3 DNA follows: TGTGCCAGCAGCGTAAGACGGCGGGGCAATGAGCAGTTCTTC. The rearrangement joins TRBV5-8 to TRBJ2-1; the D gene is possibly TRBD2 (6 bases). Germline V gene lookup returns CDR1 SGHTS and CDR2 YDEGEE. Trimming cost V 4 bases and J 6 bases, with 14 bases left between them. The CDR3 runs to 14 residues.

The V and J genes are TRBV11-3 and TRBJ1-3; the D gene is possibly TRBD1 (6 bases). Trimming took off 1 base at V and 4 bases at J, with 8 bases between the two ends. The CDR3 has 14 amino acids. CDR1 and CDR2 from the germline V gene are SGHNT and YENEEA. This chain's CDR3 is CASSLGTAGNTIYF. The CDR3 nucleotides read TGTGCCAGCAGCTTAGGGACAGCGGGAAACACCATATATTTT.

J is TRBJ2-1 and V is TRBV5-1, with TRBD2 as a possible D gene (5 bases). Germline CDR1 and CDR2: SGHRS and YFSETQ. The CDR3 is 12 residues long. Between the trimmed V and J ends, which lost 6 bases and 10 bases, there was a span of 14 bases. CDR3 DNA: TGCGCCAGCACCCCCGGCGGGCCCGAGCAGTTCTTC. Protein sequence: CASTPGGPEQFF.

Concerning this clone itself: The same CDR3 is also encoded by other DNA sequences in this sample. V and J are TRBV5-1 and TRBJ1-4; weak D call: TRBD1 (5 bases). In germline, CDR1 is SGHRS, CDR2 YFSETQ. The CDR3 spans 15 residues. Trimming left V 4 bases short and J 0 bases short, with 10 bases between. CDR3 sequence: CASSLRGATNEKLFF. In DNA form, the CDR3 reads TGCGCCAGCAGCCTTCGGGGGGCAACTAATGAAAAACTGTTTTTT. Combining the CDR3 with reference TRBV5-1 and TRBJ1-4 gives the whole variable domain KAGVTQTPRYLIKTRGQQVTLSCSPISGHRSVSWYQQTPGQGLQFLFEYFSETQRNKGNFPGRFSGRQFSNSRSEMNVSTLELGDSALYLCASSLRGATNEKLFFGSGTQLSVL.

V gene TRBV27 combines with J gene TRBJ2-7; D may match TRBD1 or TRBD2 (5 bases each). Trimming cost V 0 bases and J 5 bases, with 5 bases left between them. The V gene's germline CDR1 is MNHEY and CDR2 SMNVEV (reference sequence). The CDR3 sequence is 12 residues long. This CDR3 is CASSLSGDEQYF. CDR3 DNA: TGTGCCAGCAGTTTATCGGGGGACGAGCAGTACTTC.